This T cell receptor beta chain was captured in a study of metastatic and nonmetastatic thyroid tumors. Whole-study context: Patients with malignant and benign thyroid disease provided blood and tumor or nodule tissue, whose repertoires were compared. Study results and caveats: Benign nodules were reported to have significantly lower TCR beta diversity than malignant thyroid tumors, in blood and tumor.

Patients had received no treatment of any kind before thyroid surgery. As regards this clone: Its antigen is as yet unknown.

This CDR3 is 14 amino acids long. The ends lost 5 bases at V and 7 bases at J; junction bases unmatched: 5. The germline CDR1 and CDR2 sequences are SGHTA and FQGNSA. Original handling: A classifier of distant metastasis in papillary thyroid cancer was built from CDR3 differences (across clinicopathological groups). TCRdb reprocessed the PCR reads via MiXCR. The V and J calls come from TCRdb's annotation, not from the publication. This table has about 69,000 clones, approximately 15% appearing once. The source of this sequence is a male donor with papillary thyroid cancer or a benign thyroid nodule (not recorded which). Some clones in this sample may be carry-over from other donors' samples. The genes are TRBV7-2 and TRBJ2-3, with 11 nucleotides matching TRBD1. The sample comprised blood. The CDR3, as DNA: TGTGCCAGCAGCCTCGGACAGGGGGCGTATACGCAGTATTTT. This codes for CASSLGQGAYTQYF.